The entry that follows covers one TCR beta chain sequence. RNA transcripts served as the template for amplifying TCR beta CDR3 regions. First-round RT-PCR of the TCR CDR3 relied on the HTBI primer set. TCRdb analysed the multiplex PCR reads with MiXCR anew, one entry per CDR3 protein. The data hold 500,000 to 800,000 distinct CDR3 sequences, with 45% observed a single time. The length of the CDR3 is 15 residues. Germline CDR1 and CDR2: SEHNR and FQNEAQ (reference sequence). Between the trimmed V and J ends, which lost 5 bases and 0 bases, there was a span of 10 bases. This specimen comes from a study of T cells in Graves' hyperthyroidism and ophthalmopathy.

The gene calls are TRBV7-9 and TRBJ2-2; unclear D gene. The sequencing sample was made of peripheral blood or thyroid tissue (not recorded which). This TCR derives from an adult man with Graves' disease, either hyperthyroidism or ophthalmopathy (not recorded which). CDR3 DNA: TGTGCCAGCAGCCCATGGACCCCGAACACCGGGGAGCTGTTTTTT. As protein: CASSPWTPNTGELFF.